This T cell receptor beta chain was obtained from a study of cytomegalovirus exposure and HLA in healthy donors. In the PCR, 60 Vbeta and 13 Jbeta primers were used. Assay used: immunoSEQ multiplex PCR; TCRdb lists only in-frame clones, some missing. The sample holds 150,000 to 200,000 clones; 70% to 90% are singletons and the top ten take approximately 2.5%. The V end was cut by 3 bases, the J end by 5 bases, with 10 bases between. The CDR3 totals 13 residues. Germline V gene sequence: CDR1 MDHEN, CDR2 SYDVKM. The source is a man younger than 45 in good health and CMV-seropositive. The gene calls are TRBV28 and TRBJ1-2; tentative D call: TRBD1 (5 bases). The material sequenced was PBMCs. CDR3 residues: CASSLDTPYGYTF. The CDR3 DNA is TGTGCCAGCAGTTTGGACACACCATATGGCTACACCTTC.